This TCR beta chain was documented in a study of T cell responses to AZD1222 COVID-19 vaccine. Only in-frame clones appear in the TCRdb table, and some are missing; sequencing was by immunoSEQ multiplex PCR. The sample carries tens of thousands of clones, under 95% recorded once. A note on this clone: Its target is not known.

Regarding the study as a whole: A rise in Spike-specific TCR breadth and depth followed two AZD1222 doses. Clonal diversity was possibly underestimated, and the donors were mostly white British, with more females.

V was shortened by 5 bases and J by 5 bases, with 12 bases between the two germline ends. CDR1 and CDR2 (germline): LNHDA, SQIVND (reference sequence). The CDR3 is made up of 13 amino acids. The receptor was derived from an adult in good health. This chain joins TRBV19 and TRBJ2-5; perhaps TRBD2 as D (6 bases). Sample: peripheral blood, taken on day 0 of MenACWY control vaccination. CDR3 DNA: TGTGCCAGTAGTTCTCTAGCGCAGGAGACCCAGTACTTC. Translation: CASSSLAQETQYF.